This is a list of T cell receptor beta chains from one sample in a study of T cell responses to AZD1222 COVID-19 vaccine. Only in-frame clones appear in the TCRdb table, and some are missing; sequencing was by immunoSEQ multiplex PCR. The repertoire holds fewer than 50,000 clones, with around three quarters as singletons. The sequences come from peripheral blood, collected on day 0 of AZD1222 vaccination. The receptors were sampled from an adult in good health. Both conserved end residues are part of each CDR3. D genes are given only for firm matches. Clone size is shown for a subset of rows, as once, few, many or a class of expanded clone.

TGTGCCAGCAGTTTCCCACAGGGTAACTCCTACGAGCAGTACTTC	CASSFPQGNSYEQYF	TRBJ2-7	NA	NA	TRBV2
TGTGCCAGCAGCTCCCGACAGGAGGGCTCCTATAATTCACCCCTCCACTTT	CASSSRQEGSYNSPLHF	TRBJ1-6	once	NA	TRBV13
TGTGCCAGCAGCCCCCACGACAGGTGGGATAACTATGGCTACACCTTC	CASSPHDRWDNYGYTF	TRBJ1-2	NA	NA	TRBV3-1/TRBV3-2
TGTGCCAGCCGAGGACAGGGAAATTCACCCCTCCACTTT	CASRGQGNSPLHF	TRBJ1-6	few	TRBD1	TRBV2
TGTGCCAGCAGCTTTTTGACCAACACGAATCAGCCCCAGCATTTT	CASSFLTNTNQPQHF	TRBJ1-5	NA	NA	TRBV5-5
TGTGCCAGTAGTATCGTACACAGGGCCGCCACTGAAGCTTTCTTT	CASSIVHRAATEAFF	TRBJ1-1	NA	NA	TRBV19
TGTGCCAGCGTAGAAAGGGAGGGGGGCTATGGCTACACCTTC	CASVEREGGYGYTF	TRBJ1-2	NA	NA	TRBV2
TGCGCCAGCAGCCCCCCCGGGACACACACCGGGGAGCTGTTTTTT	CASSPPGTHTGELFF	TRBJ2-2	NA	NA	TRBV4-1
TGTGCCAGCTCACTCGACAGGGATGTCTACAATGAGCAGTTCTTC	CASSLDRDVYNEQFF	TRBJ2-1	NA	TRBD1	TRBV18
TGTGCCAGCAGCTTAGTGGCGAACACTGAAGCTTTCTTT	CASSLVANTEAFF	TRBJ1-1	NA	NA	TRBV7-9
TGTGCCACCAGTTGGAGCCCCAACGGGACTGAAGCTTTCTTT	CATSWSPNGTEAFF	TRBJ1-1	NA	NA	TRBV24-1
TGTGCCAGCAGCCCCGGACAGGGGGATAATTCACCCCTCCACTTT	CASSPGQGDNSPLHF	TRBJ1-6	NA	TRBD1	TRBV5-8
TGTGCCAGCAGTCCCTTCCTAGCGGGGACCGGGGAGCTGTTTTTT	CASSPFLAGTGELFF	TRBJ2-2	NA	TRBD2	TRBV9
TGTGCCAGTAGTACCAGAGCTTTCACAGATACGCAGTATTTT	CASSTRAFTDTQYF	TRBJ2-3	NA	NA	TRBV19
TGTGCCAGCAGCCAATCGACTAGCGCTCGCACAGATACGCAGTATTTT	CASSQSTSARTDTQYF	TRBJ2-3	NA	TRBD2	TRBV4-2
TGTGCCAGCAGCGTACTAAGCGGGGGGGTGAATGAGCAGTTCTTC	CASSVLSGGVNEQFF	TRBJ2-1	NA	TRBD2	TRBV9
TGTGCCAGCAGTTGGTCCAGGGTCACAGATACGCAGTATTTT	CASSWSRVTDTQYF	TRBJ2-3	NA	NA	TRBV28
TGCGCCAGCAGCTTCGTACAGGGGGACTATGGCTACACCTTC	CASSFVQGDYGYTF	TRBJ1-2	few	TRBD1	TRBV5-1
TGTGCCAGCAGTAAGGACCTAACTGGGGACACCATATATTTT	CASSKDLTGDTIYF	TRBJ1-3	NA	NA	TRBV6-6
TGCGCCAGCAGCCGGACAGGGCCCTATGGCTACACCTTC	CASSRTGPYGYTF	TRBJ1-2	NA	TRBD1	TRBV5-1
TGTGCCAGCAGCTTAGGTACAGCGGGCAACGTCCTGACTTTC	CASSLGTAGNVLTF	TRBJ2-6	NA	NA	TRBV7-9
TGTGCCAGCAGTTACCCGATCTCCTATAATTCACCCCTCCACTTT	CASSYPISYNSPLHF	TRBJ1-6	NA	NA	TRBV6-2/TRBV6-3
TGTGCCAGCAGCTCCCGTGGGGGAACTGGAAACACCATATATTTT	CASSSRGGTGNTIYF	TRBJ1-3	NA	NA	TRBV7-6
TGCAGCGTTCTGACTCCGGACAGGGGGCAGAGCACTGAAGCTTTCTTT	CSVLTPDRGQSTEAFF	TRBJ1-1	NA	TRBD1	TRBV29-1
TGTGCCAGCAGCTTGGCCACTTATGGCTACACCTTC	CASSLATYGYTF	TRBJ1-2	NA	NA	TRBV5-4
TGTGCCAGCAGCCAAGGTGCGGGACTAGCGGGGGGAAACACCGGGGAGCTGTTTTTT	CASSQGAGLAGGNTGELFF	TRBJ2-2	NA	TRBD2	TRBV4-2
TGCGCCAGCAGCTTGTGGCAGGGGGCGGACACCGGGGAGCTGTTTTTT	CASSLWQGADTGELFF	TRBJ2-2	NA	TRBD1	TRBV5-1
TGCGCCAGCAGCTTGGACGGATCCACAGATACGCAGTATTTT	CASSLDGSTDTQYF	TRBJ2-3	NA	NA	TRBV5-1
TGTGCCAGCTCCCAGGACAGGGACTATGGCTACACCTTC	CASSQDRDYGYTF	TRBJ1-2	NA	TRBD1	TRBV18
TGTGCCAGCTCCACGGGGGGATACGAGCAGTACTTC	CASSTGGYEQYF	TRBJ2-7	NA	TRBD2	TRBV28
TGCAGCGTTGTCGCGACAGAGGATGGCTACACCTTC	CSVVATEDGYTF	TRBJ1-2	NA	NA	TRBV29-1
TGTGCCATTGGGCAGGGGGCTAACACTGAAGCTTTCTTT	CAIGQGANTEAFF	TRBJ1-1	NA	TRBD1	TRBV28
TGTGCCAGCAGCCAAATAGGGACGAGGGGCTACACCTTC	CASSQIGTRGYTF	TRBJ1-2	few	NA	TRBV14
TGTGCCAGCAGTACCGGGACCGCGATGAACACTGAAGCTTTCTTT	CASSTGTAMNTEAFF	TRBJ1-1	NA	NA	TRBV6-5
TGTGCCAGCAGCTTAGGGATATCTAGCACAGATACGCAGTATTTT	CASSLGISSTDTQYF	TRBJ2-3	NA	NA	TRBV7-7
TGTGCCAGTAGTATGACGGCCCACGGTGAGACTGAAGCTTTCTTT	CASSMTAHGETEAFF	TRBJ1-1	NA	NA	TRBV19
TGTGCCAGCAGCTCCCAGGCAGGCCAGCCCCAGCATTTT	CASSSQAGQPQHF	TRBJ1-5	once	NA	TRBV7-3
TGTGCCAGCAGCGCCCAAGGGGCGAATAATTCACCCCTCCACTTT	CASSAQGANNSPLHF	TRBJ1-6	NA	NA	TRBV7-2
TGTGCCAGCAGCGGGACTAGCGGTTCTATCGAGCAGTACTTC	CASSGTSGSIEQYF	TRBJ2-7	NA	TRBD2	TRBV3-1/TRBV3-2
TGTGCCAGCAGTTTATGGACAGGGGATGGCTACACCTTC	CASSLWTGDGYTF	TRBJ1-2	NA	TRBD1	TRBV12-3/TRBV12-4
TGTGCCAGCAGCCTCCTACCGGGACTAGCGGGGCAAGATACGCAGTATTTT	CASSLLPGLAGQDTQYF	TRBJ2-3	NA	TRBD2	TRBV2
TGTGCCAGCTCAGCAGTCGCAGGGCGGGAGACCCAGTACTTC	CASSAVAGRETQYF	TRBJ2-5	NA	NA	TRBV18
TGCGCCAGCCTGACCATCGGACGGACTAGCGGGGGGGCGAATGAGCAGTTCTTC	CASLTIGRTSGGANEQFF	TRBJ2-1	NA	TRBD2	TRBV23-1
TGTGCCAGCAACGCCACAGGACAGGGGGCTTCTAACTATGGCTACACCTTC	CASNATGQGASNYGYTF	TRBJ1-2	NA	TRBD1	TRBV27
TGCGCCAGTGCTGACGGGGTTTCTTCACCCCTCCACTTT	CASADGVSSPLHF	TRBJ1-6	NA	NA	TRBV5-1
TGCGCCAGCAGCTTGGATATTGGGCGTGGCTACACCTTC	CASSLDIGRGYTF	TRBJ1-2	few	NA	TRBV5-1
TGTGCCAGCAGCAGAAGCGGGGGGGCCAATGAGCAGTTCTTC	CASSRSGGANEQFF	TRBJ2-1	once	TRBD2	TRBV9
TGTGCCAGCAGCGTACGGATTAGCACAGATACGCAGTATTTT	CASSVRISTDTQYF	TRBJ2-3	NA	NA	TRBV9
TGTGCCAGCAGTTTAGAAGGGGGCTCACCCCTCCACTTT	CASSLEGGSPLHF	TRBJ1-6	NA	TRBD1	TRBV12-3/TRBV12-4
TGTGCCAGCAGGCGCATTGGTCAGCCCCAGCATTTT	CASRRIGQPQHF	TRBJ1-5	NA	NA	TRBV6-5